What follows are 25 T cell receptor beta chains derived from one specimen sequenced in a study of T cell responses to AZD1222 COVID-19 vaccine (dated by TCRdb to about 2021). The meaning of the sample's time point label: baseline before first vaccination. The library was obtained by the immunoSEQ multiplex PCR assay. TCRdb carries this immuneACCESS record with in-frame sequences only. Its versions omit some clonotypes, under half of them owing to an unresolved V gene in the studies checked, with the rest unexplained. This sample is represented by 140,000 or so clones; 75% to 90% of them were singletons. The leading ten clones occupy roughly 1.7% of the sample. The sample was peripheral blood, taken on day 0 of AZD1222 vaccination. The receptors stem from an adult in good health.

The chain is built from TRBV5-4 and TRBJ1-1, with 10 bases aligning to TRBD1. This CDR3 is built from 13 residues. Per the germline V gene, CDR1 is SGHNT and CDR2 is YYREEE (reference sequence). After removal of 0 bases from V and 9 bases from J, the junction contained 2 bases not matched to a gene. Here the CDR3 DNA reads TGTGCCAGCAGCTTGGGGGGACAGGGGAAAGCTTTCTTT. Translation: CASSLGGQGKAFF. Supplemented by reference TRBV5-4 and TRBJ1-1, the full variable domain reads ETGVTQSPTHLIKTRGQQVTLRCSSQSGHNTVSWYQQALGQGPQFIFQYYREEENGRGNFPPRFSGLQFPNYSSELNVNALELDDSALYLCASSLGGQGKAFFGQGTRLTVV.

The rearrangement joins TRBV2 to TRBJ1-4; unclear D gene. V shed 8 bases and J shed 0 bases, with 10 bases lying between them. Germline CDR1 and CDR2: SNHLY and FYNNEI. The CDR3 spans 14 residues. The CDR3 nucleotides are TGTGCCAGCGGACGGGATACAACTAATGAAAAACTGTTTTTT. Its translation: CASGRDTTNEKLFF.

The rearrangement links TRBV11-2 to TRBJ1-1; 8 bases are shared with TRBD1. The V gene end was trimmed by 6 bases and the J gene end by 1 base; junction bases not matched to a gene: 16. The CDR3 covers 18 residues. The germline V gene has CDR1 SGHAT and CDR2 FQNNGV. DNA of the CDR3: TGTGCCAGCAGTAACCCAGACAGGGGATTAAGTGGGAACACTGAAGCTTTCTTT. Its protein is CASSNPDRGLSGNTEAFF.

The CDR3 nucleotides are TGTGCCACCAGCGGGACTAGCGGGAGAGCCGGCAATGAGCAGTTCTTC. Protein product: CATSGTSGRAGNEQFF. The V call is TRBV15, the J call TRBJ2-1, with 14 positions matching TRBD2. This CDR3 has 16 residues. V was pared by 5 bases and J by 6 bases, with 6 bases of the junction left unmatched. From germline, CDR1 is LNHNV and CDR2 YYDKDF (reference sequence).

The chain uses TRBV13 and TRBJ1-1, with TRBD1 matching over 7 bases. CDR3 size: 11 residues. From germline, CDR1 is PRHDT and CDR2 FYEKMQ (reference sequence). J was trimmed by 10 bases and V by 5 bases; bases with no gene match: 4. In DNA form, the CDR3 reads TGTGCCAGCAGCCTCACAGGGGTAGCTTTCTTT. Amino acids: CASSLTGVAFF.

This clone was counted a single time. The chain combines TRBV30 with TRBJ2-2; 13 nucleotides line up with TRBD2. After removal of 5 bases from V and 4 bases from J, the junction contained 10 bases not matched to a gene. CDR1 is GTSNPN, CDR2 SVGIG, per germline (reference sequence). CDR3 length: 17 amino acids. This CDR3 is CAWSPGLAGYFTGELFF. CDR3 DNA: TGTGCCTGGTCCCCGGGACTAGCGGGATATTTCACCGGGGAGCTGTTTTTT.

The V and J genes are TRBV6-5 and TRBJ1-2; the D gene is possibly TRBD1 (6 bases). Per germline, CDR1 MNHEY and CDR2 SVGAGI. This CDR3 is built from 13 residues. V was shortened by 5 bases and J by 4 bases, with 11 bases between the two germline ends. This CDR3 is CASSPGQVYGYTF. CDR3 nucleotides: TGTGCCAGCAGTCCGGGACAAGTCTATGGCTACACCTTC.

The chain uses TRBV28 and TRBJ2-7, with D perhaps matching TRBD1 (5 bases). The CDR3 consists of 13 residues. V lost 2 bases, J lost 5 bases, and 10 bases lay in between. CDR1 is MDHEN and CDR2 is SYDVKM in the germline V gene. The chain's CDR3 is CASSLRGRHEQYF. The CDR3 DNA reads as TGTGCCAGCAGTTTAAGGGGCCGGCACGAGCAGTACTTC.

V usage is TRBV5-1 and J usage is TRBJ1-3, with TRBD1 matching over 8 bases. The germline V gene encodes CDR1 SGHRS and CDR2 YFSETQ. Trimming took 3 bases from V and 8 from J; bases not matched to a gene: 7. This CDR3 region has 14 residues. CDR3 protein: CASSSGQGLDTIYF. CDR3 DNA: TGCGCCAGCAGCTCCGGACAGGGACTGGACACCATATATTTT.

This clone appeared a few times. V gene TRBV27 combines with J gene TRBJ1-1; D call uncertain. Germline CDR1 and CDR2: MNHEY and SMNVEV (reference sequence). This CDR3 comprises 13 residues. Trimming left V 2 bases short and J 3 bases short, with 7 bases between. CDR3 in amino acids: CASSLRSYTEAFF. For the CDR3, the DNA is TGTGCCAGCAGTTTAAGGTCTTACACTGAAGCTTTCTTT.

The chain combines TRBV3-1 (or the pseudogene TRBV3-2) with TRBJ1-1; D remains ambiguous. CDR3 length: 14 residues. From germline, CDR1 is LGHDT and CDR2 YNNKEL (reference sequence). With 5 bases removed from V and 2 bases from J, the gap between germline ends came to 12 bases. This CDR3 is CASSKTSGNTEAFF. Here the CDR3 DNA reads TGTGCCAGCAGCAAGACATCCGGTAACACTGAAGCTTTCTTT.

The rearrangement links TRBV27 to TRBJ2-1; D tentatively reads TRBD1 or TRBD2 (6 bases each). Trimming cost V 7 bases and J 5 bases, with 15 bases left between them. The CDR3 is 14 residues long. The germline V gene has CDR1 MNHEY and CDR2 SMNVEV (reference sequence). The CDR3 DNA sequence: TGTGCCAGCACAAGGGCTAGGGGGGACAATGAGCAGTTCTTC. Amino acid sequence: CASTRARGDNEQFF.

Here the CDR3 reads CASSPYLEGDGELFF. CDR3 DNA sequence: TGTGCCAGCAGTCCTTACCTTGAGGGGGACGGGGAGCTGTTTTTT. The chain links TRBV3-1 (or the pseudogene TRBV3-2) to TRBJ2-2; weak D call: TRBD1 (6 bases). V lost 6 bases to trimming and J lost 7 bases, with 18 bases between them. This CDR3 has 15 amino acids. Germline CDR1 and CDR2: LGHDT and YNNKEL (reference sequence).

The chain employs TRBV5-4 and TRBJ2-1, with 11 nucleotides matching TRBD2. The germline V gene has CDR1 SGHNT and CDR2 YYREEE (reference sequence). CDR3 length: 15 residues. The V segment lost 4 bases and the J segment 7 bases; nucleotides outside the gene matches: 7. The CDR3 is CASSPSIAGGNEQFF. The CDR3 nucleotides read TGTGCCAGCAGCCCATCAATAGCGGGGGGGAATGAGCAGTTCTTC. The whole variable domain, remainder taken from reference TRBV5-4 and TRBJ2-1, is ETGVTQSPTHLIKTRGQQVTLRCSSQSGHNTVSWYQQALGQGPQFIFQYYREEENGRGNFPPRFSGLQFPNYSSELNVNALELDDSALYLCASSPSIAGGNEQFFGPGTRLTVL.

V gene TRBV6-6 combines with J gene TRBJ1-3; D call uncertain. Trimming left V 7 bases short and J 4 bases short, with 20 bases between. CDR1 MNHNY and CDR2 SVGAGI come from the germline V gene (reference sequence). This CDR3 has 16 residues. In DNA form, the CDR3 reads TGTGCCAGCACCAGCCTGCGAGGGAAATCAGGAAACACCATATATTTT. It translates to CASTSLRGKSGNTIYF.

The J gene is TRBJ1-1, the V gene TRBV6-5; unclear D gene. Germline assignment: CDR1 MNHEY and CDR2 SVGAGI. Trimming took off 5 bases at V and 4 bases at J, with 11 bases between the two ends. The CDR3 is 13 residues long. CDR3 sequence reads: CASSPRFFTEAFF. As DNA, the CDR3 is TGTGCCAGCAGTCCCCGTTTTTTCACTGAAGCTTTCTTT.

The chain carries TRBV6-5 and TRBJ2-2, with D perhaps assigned TRBD1 or TRBD2 (5 bases each). This CDR3 is built from 14 residues. Germline CDR1 reads MNHEY; CDR2 reads SVGAGI. V lost 5 bases, J lost 8 bases, and 15 bases lay in between. CDR3 bases: TGTGCCAGCAGTCCCTCGAGGGGATCTGGGGAGCTGTTTTTT. Protein product: CASSPSRGSGELFF.

CDR3 nucleotides: TGTGCCACCAGTGATGGGGACAGGGCGCACGAGCAGTACTTC. It codes for CATSDGDRAHEQYF. The rearrangement links TRBV24-1 to TRBJ2-7; 9 bases align to TRBD1. The germline V gene encodes CDR1 KGHDR and CDR2 SFDVKD. V dropped 3 bases and J dropped 5; count of bases not matched to a gene: 4. This CDR3 region has 14 residues.

This clone was seen only a few times. The rearrangement uses TRBV21-1 and TRBJ2-7; TRBD2, the D gene given by the table, was not confirmed from the DNA. TRBV21-1 is noted as a pseudogene. CDR3 length equals 17 residues. The CDR3 sequence is CASSNTRTSGVPYEQYF. The CDR3 region has the DNA TGTGCCAGCAGCAACACCCGGACTAGCGGAGTTCCCTACGAGCAGTACTTC.

J is TRBJ1-4 and V is TRBV10-3; 9 bases match TRBD1. CDR1 ENHRY and CDR2 SYGVKD come from the germline V gene. CDR3 length equals 14 residues. The V gene end was trimmed by 6 bases and the J gene end by 4 bases; junction bases not matched to a gene: 3. The CDR3 spells CAIRGQGYNEKLFF. CDR3 DNA sequence: TGTGCCATCAGGGGACAGGGCTATAATGAAAAACTGTTTTTT.

This chain uses TRBV18 with TRBJ2-7; 9 bases line up with TRBD2. Germline V gives CDR1 KGHSH, CDR2 LQKENI. The CDR3 is 13 residues long. V lost 3 bases, J lost 3 bases, and 0 bases stayed unmatched. CDR3 in amino acids: CASSPREGYEQYF. The CDR3 DNA is TGTGCCAGCTCACCGCGGGAGGGCTACGAGCAGTACTTC.

The chain combines TRBV5-1 with TRBJ1-2; 7 bases match TRBD1. This CDR3 region has 15 residues. J lost 4 bases, V lost 4 bases, and 10 bases had no gene match. The germline V gene encodes CDR1 SGHRS and CDR2 YFSETQ. The CDR3 here is CASSLTGAPGYGYTF. The CDR3 bases are TGCGCCAGCAGCCTCACAGGGGCGCCAGGCTATGGCTACACCTTC.

This clone was seen only a few times. The chain carries TRBV6-5 and TRBJ1-3; weak D call: TRBD1 (6 bases). Germline values: CDR1 MNHEY, CDR2 SVGAGI. The V gene lost 8 bases and the J gene lost 2 bases, with 13 bases spanning the gap. The CDR3 extends over 14 amino acids. The CDR3 spells CASHPGGPGNTIYF. CDR3 nucleotides: TGTGCCAGCCATCCGGGGGGGCCTGGAAACACCATATATTTT.

In this sample, this clone turned up once. The V call is TRBV5-1, the J call TRBJ1-2; 9 nucleotides agree with TRBD1. The CDR3 loop spans 14 amino acids. Per germline, CDR1 SGHRS and CDR2 YFSETQ. The trim removed 4 bases at V and 7 bases at J, leaving 8 bases unmatched. The CDR3 DNA reads as TGCGCCAGCAGCAAATGGACAGGGGAGGGTGGCTACACCTTC. Translating it yields CASSKWTGEGGYTF.

The chain has TRBV19 and TRBJ2-2; perhaps TRBD2 as D (5 bases). V was clipped by 5 bases and J by 1 base, with 17 bases between them. Germline CDR1 and CDR2: LNHDA and SQIVND (reference sequence). The CDR3 has 17 residues. The CDR3: CASSPRTAPMNTGELFF. The CDR3, as DNA: TGTGCCAGTAGTCCACGGACTGCCCCGATGAACACCGGGGAGCTGTTTTTT. Supplemented by reference TRBV19 and TRBJ2-2, the full variable domain reads DGGITQSPKYLFRKEGQNVTLSCEQNLNHDAMYWYRQDPGQGLRLIYYSQIVNDFQKGDIAEGYSVSREKKESFPLTVTSAQKNPTAFYLCASSPRTAPMNTGELFFGEGSRLTVL.